This T cell receptor beta chain was found in a study of control samples from healthy donors and cancer patients. The data were produced by immunoSEQ multiplex PCR, yet TCRdb's version contains in-frame clones alone and is incomplete. Found here are around 110,000 clones, around 87% of them singletons; the top ten hold around 1.2%. CDR3 length equals 15 residues. The V gene's germline CDR1 is LNHDA and CDR2 SQIVND (reference sequence). V was pared by 9 bases and J by 7 bases, with 15 bases of the junction left unmatched. This clone turned up a few times. The chain links TRBV19 to TRBJ1-5; 7 bases are a match to TRBD1. The TCR comes from a woman aged 50 to 60 with colorectal cancer. What was sequenced was PBMCs. The CDR3 DNA reads TGTGCCAGCCTTATTAACAGGGGAGCGGGCCAGCCCCAGCATTTT. This translates into CASLINRGAGQPQHF. Full variable domain (rest looked up from reference TRBV19 and TRBJ1-5): DGGITQSPKYLFRKEGQNVTLSCEQNLNHDAMYWYRQDPGQGLRLIYYSQIVNDFQKGDIAEGYSVSREKKESFPLTVTSAQKNPTAFYLCASLINRGAGQPQHFGDGTRLSIL.